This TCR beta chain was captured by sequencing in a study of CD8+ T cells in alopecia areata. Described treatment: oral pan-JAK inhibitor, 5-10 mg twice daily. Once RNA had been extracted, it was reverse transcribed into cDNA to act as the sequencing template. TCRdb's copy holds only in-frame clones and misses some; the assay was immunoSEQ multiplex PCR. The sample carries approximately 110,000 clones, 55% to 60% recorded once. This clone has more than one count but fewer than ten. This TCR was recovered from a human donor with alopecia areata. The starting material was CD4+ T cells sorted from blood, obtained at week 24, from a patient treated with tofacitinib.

CDR3 nucleotide sequence: TGCAGCGTTAGAGACAGGCCGAACACCGGGGAGCTGTTTTTT. Translating gives CSVRDRPNTGELFF. The chain is built from TRBV29-1 and TRBJ2-2, with D perhaps TRBD1 (6 bases). CDR3 size: 14 residues. Per germline, CDR1 SQVTM and CDR2 ANQGSEA. Trimming took 5 bases from V and 0 from J, leaving 10 bases between them.